A selection of T cell receptor beta chains follows, all from one sample in a study of cytotoxic CD8 clonotypes in ibrutinib-treated CLL. The data were produced by immunoSEQ multiplex PCR, yet TCRdb's version contains in-frame clones alone and is incomplete. The profile shows some 140,000 clones, around 93% of them singletons. Sequenced here: PBMCs, sampled after 12 months of ibrutinib treatment. The receptors shown here come from a human donor with chronic lymphocytic leukemia. CDR3s include the opening cysteine and the closing phenylalanine or tryptophan.

j_call	v_call	cdr3_aa
TRBJ2-6	TRBV30	CAWSSGTGVSGANVLTF
TRBJ1-3	TRBV19	CASSMGSSGNTIYF
TRBJ1-3	TRBV30	CAWRSGILRGNTIYF
TRBJ2-2	TRBV19	CASSIATYTGELFF
TRBJ2-7	TRBV27	CASSLTPSSFYEQYF
TRBJ2-5	TRBV6-5	CASRTGVETQYF
TRBJ2-7	TRBV6-5	CATLRGLGSYEQYF
TRBJ1-2	TRBV28	CASSPGTANYGYTF
TRBJ2-2	TRBV7-3	CASSLKDIGPNTGELFF
TRBJ2-2	TRBV5-6	CASSPHTTGELFF
TRBJ1-4	TRBV28	CASSLERALEKLFF
TRBJ1-1	TRBV18	CASRGGLNTEAFF
TRBJ1-1	TRBV7-4	CASSSRRGEAFF
TRBJ2-7	TRBV28	CASGESGTSVREQYF
TRBJ2-5	TRBV2	CATPRDRGETQYF
TRBJ2-5	TRBV7-9	CASSLLLDTHQETQYF
TRBJ2-7	TRBV5-6	CASSLVRGEPRVYEQYF
TRBJ2-5	TRBV29-1	CSVGLQQETQYF
TRBJ2-7	TRBV5-1	CASSSDSRLYEQYF
TRBJ2-5	TRBV20-1	CSARAKETQYF
TRBJ1-1	TRBV19	CASSIIGTEAFF
TRBJ1-1	TRBV13	CASSLAGAGLLATEAFF
TRBJ2-2	TRBV19	CASTRTVNGELFF
TRBJ1-2	TRBV28	CASLQGRANYGYTF
TRBJ2-3	TRBV9	CASSVEWGIGDTQYF